This entry concerns a single TCR beta chain. The data were obtained in a study of T-cell memory formation after mild COVID-19. The CDR3 contains 14 residues. CDR1 KGHDR and CDR2 SFDVKD come from the germline V gene. V gave up 2 bases and J gave up 3 bases, with 7 bases separating them. TCRdb re-called the 5' RACE reads through MiXCR, storing one row per CDR3 protein. This sample has tens of thousands of distinct CDR3 sequences, with over 13% found just once. The clonotype comes from a man aged 18 to 30 who had mild COVID-19 (a few samples of this study predate the infection). Cell type and time point are not known. What was sequenced was PBMCs or a T cell subset sorted from them (not recorded which). The chain is built from TRBV24-1 and TRBJ1-5, with D possibly being TRBD1 (5 bases). CDR3 loop: CATSDSQANQPQHF. For the CDR3, the DNA is TGTGCCACCAGTGATTCACAGGCCAATCAGCCCCAGCATTTT.